This TCR beta chain stems from a study of vaccination and CD4 T cells after COVID-19. Overall study context: Between diagnosis and the drawing of post-COVID samples lay a median roughly 94 days (range 35 to 161). Study-wide results and caveats: Vaccine-specific clones numbering 304 of 307 showed spike mono-reactivity in convalescent patients.

The CDR3 length is 15 residues. Germline V gives CDR1 LNHDA, CDR2 SQIVND (reference sequence). V was shortened by 7 bases and J by 9 bases, with 22 bases between the two germline ends. With regard to this clonotype: Its antigen is as yet unknown.

TCRdb re-called the PCR reads through MiXCR, storing one row per CDR3 protein. Of about 18,000 distinct CDR3 sequences in the sample, approximately 65% are singletons; the top ten hold approximately 0.97%. Specimen: CD4+ T cells from blood, collected before SARS-CoV-2 vaccination. The gene calls are TRBV19 and TRBJ2-1, with D maybe TRBD2 (6 bases). The receptor comes from a human donor who had recovered from COVID-19. The DNA for the CDR3 is TGTGCCAGTAAAATAAAGGACCAACCGGGGGTTGAGCAGTTCTTC. Residues: CASKIKDQPGVEQFF.